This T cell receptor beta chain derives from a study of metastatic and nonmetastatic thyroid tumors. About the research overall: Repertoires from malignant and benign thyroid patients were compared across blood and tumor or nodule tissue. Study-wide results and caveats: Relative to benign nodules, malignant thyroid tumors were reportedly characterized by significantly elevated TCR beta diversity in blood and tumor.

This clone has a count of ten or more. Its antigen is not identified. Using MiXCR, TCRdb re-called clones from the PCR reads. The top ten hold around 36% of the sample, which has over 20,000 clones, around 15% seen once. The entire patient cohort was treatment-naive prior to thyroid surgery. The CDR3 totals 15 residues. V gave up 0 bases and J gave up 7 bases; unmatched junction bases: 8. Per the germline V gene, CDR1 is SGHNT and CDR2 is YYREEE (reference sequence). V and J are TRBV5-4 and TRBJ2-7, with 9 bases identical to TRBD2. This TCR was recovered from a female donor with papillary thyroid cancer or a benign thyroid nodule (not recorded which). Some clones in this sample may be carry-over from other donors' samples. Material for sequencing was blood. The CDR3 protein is CASSLGGSGRVEQYF. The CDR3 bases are TGTGCCAGCAGCTTGGGGGGTAGCGGGAGAGTTGAGCAGTACTTC. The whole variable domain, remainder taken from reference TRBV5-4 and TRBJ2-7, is ETGVTQSPTHLIKTRGQQVTLRCSSQSGHNTVSWYQQALGQGPQFIFQYYREEENGRGNFPPRFSGLQFPNYSSELNVNALELDDSALYLCASSLGGSGRVEQYFGPGTRLTVT.